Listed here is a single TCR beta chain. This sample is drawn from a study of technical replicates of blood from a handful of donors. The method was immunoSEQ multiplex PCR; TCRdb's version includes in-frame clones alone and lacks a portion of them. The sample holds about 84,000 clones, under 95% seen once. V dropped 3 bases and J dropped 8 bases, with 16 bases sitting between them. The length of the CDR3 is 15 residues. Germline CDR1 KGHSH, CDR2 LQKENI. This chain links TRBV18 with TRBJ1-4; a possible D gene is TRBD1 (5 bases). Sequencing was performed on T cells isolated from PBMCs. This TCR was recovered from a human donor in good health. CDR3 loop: CASSPARTTGEKLFF. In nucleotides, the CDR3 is TGTGCCAGCTCACCGGCCCGGACAACCGGGGAAAAACTGTTTTTT.